These 20 T cell receptor beta chains originate from one sample sequenced in a study of beta chain features in type 1 diabetes. The study's findings and limits: Patients with Type 1 diabetes showed moderately but significantly shorter TCRB CDR3s in all four CD4+ subsets.

Every isolated RNA sample was fully reverse transcribed, so sequencing captured expressed TCRB transcripts. Clones were sequenced by immunoSEQ multiplex PCR, and TCRdb holds only the in-frame ones, with some missing. This table holds 350,000 to 400,000 clones, 10% to 15% found once. These receptors' targets are unknown. Material for sequencing was naive CD4+ T cells from blood. These receptor sequences come from a woman aged 18-29 years with type 1 diabetes.

The genes are TRBV19 and TRBJ2-7; D is possibly TRBD2 (6 bases). The V gene's germline CDR1 is LNHDA and CDR2 SQIVND (reference sequence). CDR3 length equals 14 residues. The ends were cut back, 0 bases at V and 6 bases at J, with 12 bases in the middle. The CDR3 region has the DNA TGTGCCAGTAGTATAGAACGCGGGATTGGCGAGCAGTACTTC. Its translation is CASSIERGIGEQYF.

Only a few counts were recorded for this clone. The J gene is TRBJ1-5, the V gene TRBV28; D is uncertain. V shed 4 bases and J shed 10 bases, with 8 bases lying between them. CDR1 MDHEN and CDR2 SYDVKM come from the germline V gene. This CDR3 is 11 amino acids long. The DNA for the CDR3 is TGTGCCAGCAGTTCCCGTCCTCCCCAGCATTTT. This sequence encodes CASSSRPPQHF.

J is TRBJ2-3 and V is TRBV14; D unresolved. The length of the CDR3 is 12 residues. V shed 7 bases and J shed 4 bases, with 9 bases lying between them. The germline CDR1 and CDR2 sequences are SGHDN and FVKESK. CDR3 nucleotide sequence: TGTGCCAGCAACCGCGGAGCAGATACGCAGTATTTT. This gives the protein CASNRGADTQYF.

The genes are TRBV25-1 and TRBJ1-2; maybe TRBD1 (5 bases). Germline-derived CDR1 and CDR2 are MGHDK and SYGVNS. The CDR3 has 14 residues. The germline V and J ends were trimmed by 5 bases and 6 bases, with 16 bases remaining between them. CDR3 nucleotides: TGTGCCAGCAGTTGGGGCTCCAGGGCCAATGGCTACACCTTC. Its translation: CASSWGSRANGYTF.

The J gene is TRBJ2-7, the V gene TRBV13; TRBD2 agrees at 9 bases. This CDR3 region has 14 residues. Unmatched junction bases numbered 11, after V lost 8 bases and J lost 6 bases. CDR1 and CDR2 (germline): PRHDT, FYEKMQ (reference sequence). The CDR3 DNA reads TGTGCCAGCCGGATTAGCGGGAGAGGTCTCGAGCAGTACTTC. Its protein is CASRISGRGLEQYF.

The table lists this clone with a few counts. V and J are TRBV9 and TRBJ2-7, with TRBD2 identical over 11 bases. V lost 0 bases and J lost 2; bases outside the gene matches: 1. In germline, CDR1 is SGDLS, CDR2 YYNGEE. This CDR3 is built from 15 residues. As DNA, the CDR3 is TGTGCCAGCAGCGTAGGACTAGCGGGACCCTACGAGCAGTACTTC. Its protein is CASSVGLAGPYEQYF.

This clone appeared a few times. The chain combines TRBV29-1 with TRBJ1-1, with TRBD1 matching over 9 bases. The CDR3 consists of 14 residues. Per the germline V gene, CDR1 is SQVTM and CDR2 is ANQGSEA. The trim removed 7 bases at V and 5 bases at J, leaving 11 bases unmatched. CDR3 sequence: CSGKGGTGRTEAFF. In nucleotides, the CDR3 is TGCAGCGGGAAAGGTGGGACAGGGCGGACTGAAGCTTTCTTT.

This clone was detected only a few times. This CDR3 is CASSQYQGVGNQPQHF. Here the CDR3 DNA reads TGTGCCAGCAGCCAATACCAGGGGGTTGGTAATCAGCCCCAGCATTTT. The chain carries TRBV16 and TRBJ1-5; 7 bases map to TRBD1. V shed 1 base and J 4 bases; nucleotides not matched to a gene: 7. The germline V gene has CDR1 KGHSY and CDR2 FQNENV. CDR3 length: 16 amino acids.

In this sample, this clone turned up a few times. The chain is built from TRBV12-5 and TRBJ2-5, with 9 bases identical to TRBD2. Germline CDR1 is LGHNT and CDR2 is FRNRAP. The V segment lost 1 base and the J segment 4 bases; nucleotides outside the gene matches: 13. This CDR3 is 18 amino acids long. In nucleotides, the CDR3 is TGTGCTAGTGGTTTGGACCATTCTTCGCGGGGGGGCCCAGAGACCCAGTACTTC. Protein sequence: CASGLDHSSRGGPETQYF.

The chain couples TRBV7-9 to TRBJ1-5; 8 bases are shared with TRBD1. After removal of 6 bases from V and 7 bases from J, the junction contained 8 bases not matched to a gene. The CDR3 spans 14 residues. Per germline, CDR1 SEHNR and CDR2 FQNEAQ (reference sequence). This CDR3 is CASSLGDRFQPQHF. In DNA form, the CDR3 reads TGTGCCAGCAGTCTAGGGGACAGGTTCCAGCCCCAGCATTTT.

The CDR3 coding sequence is TGCGCCAGCAGCCCTACTAGCGTCCTAAGCAATGAGCAGTTCTTC. This encodes CASSPTSVLSNEQFF. The chain recombines TRBV5-1 with TRBJ2-1, with 7 positions matching TRBD2. Germline lookup yields CDR1 SGHRS and CDR2 YFSETQ. The CDR3 has 15 residues. The junction had 10 bases not matched to a gene; V was cut back by 4 bases and J by 6 bases.

This clone was counted only a few times. This CDR3 is also generated by other DNA sequences in the sample. The V and J genes are TRBV6-5 and TRBJ2-1; D is undetermined. CDR3 length: 16 residues. V lost 0 bases, J lost 0 bases, and 9 bases lay in between. Germline CDR1 and CDR2: MNHEY and SVGAGI. The CDR3 DNA sequence: TGTGCCAGCAGTTACTCAGGCGGAAGCTCCTACAATGAGCAGTTCTTC. Amino acids: CASSYSGGSSYNEQFF.

The V call is TRBV5-1, the J call TRBJ2-2; TRBD2 might be the D (6 bases). The V gene lost 2 bases and the J gene lost 0 bases, with 11 bases spanning the gap. CDR1 is SGHRS, CDR2 YFSETQ, per germline. This CDR3 has 16 amino acids. The CDR3 region has the DNA TGCGCCAGCAGCTTAGGACTAACCGCGAACACCGGGGAGCTGTTTTTT. Residues: CASSLGLTANTGELFF.

The V and J genes are TRBV18 and TRBJ1-4; 9 positions match TRBD1. The CDR3 sequence is 16 residues long. J was trimmed by 3 bases and V by 2 bases; bases with no gene match: 4. The germline gives CDR1 KGHSH, CDR2 LQKENI. CDR3 coding DNA: TGTGCCAGCTCACCAAGGGACAGGGCCGCTAATGAAAAACTGTTTTTT. Protein product: CASSPRDRAANEKLFF.

The genes are TRBV19 and TRBJ1-1, with unresolved D. V was shortened by 7 bases and J by 4 bases, with 16 bases between the two germline ends. Germline V gives CDR1 LNHDA, CDR2 SQIVND (reference sequence). The length of the CDR3 is 14 residues. For the CDR3, the DNA is TGTGCCAGTACGTCCGGGCGGGCCGCCACTGAAGCTTTCTTT. Translated, it gives CASTSGRAATEAFF.

CDR3 sequence (DNA): TGTGCCAGCAGCCCTAGGACAGGGATTGAAAAACTGTTTTTT. Its protein is CASSPRTGIEKLFF. V usage is TRBV7-9 and J usage is TRBJ1-4; 8 bases are shared with TRBD1. V was pared by 5 bases and J by 7 bases, with 6 bases of the junction left unmatched. The germline V gene has CDR1 SEHNR and CDR2 FQNEAQ (reference sequence). The CDR3 length is 14 residues.

The CDR3: CSVRGGTGTQPQHF. The CDR3 bases are TGCAGCGTCCGAGGCGGGACAGGGACTCAGCCCCAGCATTTT. This chain uses TRBV29-1 with TRBJ1-5, with 9 bases that match TRBD1. Germline loops: CDR1 SQVTM, CDR2 ANQGSEA. The junction had 9 bases not matched to a gene; V was cut back by 6 bases and J by 6 bases. The CDR3 has 14 amino acids.

A few counts support this clone. The chain links TRBV7-6 to TRBJ2-1; no definite D call. V was pared by 0 bases and J by 7 bases, with 4 bases between. The CDR3 is made up of 12 amino acids. Looked up from germline, CDR1 is SGHVS and CDR2 is FNYEAQ. The CDR3 protein is CASSLAPNEQFF. CDR3 nucleotide sequence: TGTGCCAGCAGCTTAGCTCCTAATGAGCAGTTCTTC.

V and J are TRBV4-3 and TRBJ2-3; TRBD2 is a possible D gene (5 bases). Trimming pared 1 base from V and 5 bases from J, leaving 10 bases between. The CDR3 is made up of 14 amino acids. From germline, CDR1 is LGHNA and CDR2 YSLEER. CDR3 DNA: TGCGCCAGCAGCCAAGTCGGGGATCTAGATACGCAGTATTTT. It is translated as CASSQVGDLDTQYF.

This clone has a handful of counts. This chain joins TRBV28 and TRBJ1-2, with 9 nucleotides matching TRBD1. J lost 8 bases, V lost 6 bases, and 7 bases had no gene match. CDR3 size: 13 residues. The V gene's germline CDR1 is MDHEN and CDR2 SYDVKM. The CDR3 DNA is TGTGCCAGCAGGACGACAGGGGGTGTGGGCTACACCTTC. This sequence encodes CASRTTGGVGYTF.